This passage covers 27 T cell receptor beta chains from one sample sequenced in a study of T-cell memory formation after mild COVID-19. TCRdb redid the calling of the 5' RACE reads with MiXCR, one entry per CDR3 protein. The table includes approximately 89,000 distinct CDR3 sequences, 20% to 25% detected once. The sample taken for sequencing was PBMCs or a T cell subset sorted from them (not recorded which). The receptors originated from a man between 18 and 35 years old who had mild COVID-19 (a few samples of this study predate the infection). Cell type and time point are not known.

CDR3: CASSHNRQSYQETQYF. CDR3 coding DNA: TGCGCCAGCAGCCACAACAGACAATCCTACCAAGAGACCCAGTACTTC. The V gene is TRBV4-1, the J gene TRBJ2-5; D unclear. The CDR3 runs 16 residues. Looked up from germline, CDR1 is MGHRA and CDR2 is YSYEKL. Trimming took 3 bases from V and 0 from J, leaving 14 bases between them.

This clonotype was seen a handful of times. V is TRBV6-2 or TRBV6-3 and J is TRBJ2-7; D is perhaps TRBD2 (6 bases). The germline CDR1 and CDR2 sequences are MNHEY and SVGEGT. Trimming shortened V by 2 bases and J by 6 bases, and 14 bases separated the two germline ends. The CDR3 loop spans 14 amino acids. The CDR3 spells CASSYGTASGEQYF. DNA of the CDR3: TGTGCCAGCAGTTACGGGACTGCCTCTGGCGAGCAGTACTTC.

The J gene is TRBJ2-1, the V gene TRBV12-3 or TRBV12-4, with a weak D call TRBD1 (6 bases). This CDR3 has 15 residues. V shed 3 bases and J shed 6 bases, with 15 bases lying between them. CDR3 bases: TGTGCCAGCAGTTTGTGGCAGGGGCCAGTCAATGAGCAGTTCTTC. Translation gives CASSLWQGPVNEQFF.

The chain joins TRBV7-6 to TRBJ2-3; TRBD1 matches at 7 bases. Germline-derived CDR1 and CDR2 are SGHVS and FNYEAQ. V was pared by 3 bases and J by 2 bases, with 5 bases of the junction left unmatched. The CDR3 is 15 residues long. The CDR3 region has the DNA TGTGCCAGCAGCTTTTTAGGGGGCCCCACAGATACGCAGTATTTT. This encodes CASSFLGGPTDTQYF.

The gene calls are TRBV12-3 or TRBV12-4 and TRBJ1-2; D is uncertain. The CDR3 covers 14 residues. V lost 5 bases to trimming and J lost 4 bases, with 14 bases between them. The CDR3 DNA follows: TGTGCCAGCAGTCCCCCTGTGGGGATCTATGGCTACACCTTC. Its protein product is CASSPPVGIYGYTF.

This clonotype occurred a few times. The rearrangement joins TRBV6-2 or TRBV6-3 to TRBJ2-1; D might be TRBD1 or TRBD2, each matching 6 bases. The V and J ends lost 6 bases and 1 base respectively, with 13 bases between them. This CDR3 comprises 15 residues. The V gene's germline CDR1 is MNHEY and CDR2 SVGEGT. CDR3 amino acids: CASSRRGNSYNEQFF. DNA for the CDR3: TGTGCCAGCAGCCGGAGGGGGAATTCCTACAATGAGCAGTTCTTC.

This clonotype was recorded a few times. This sequence joins TRBV4-2 and TRBJ2-3, with D tentatively TRBD2 (5 bases). In germline, CDR1 is LGHNA, CDR2 YNFKEQ. This CDR3 is 16 amino acids long. The V end was cut by 4 bases, the J end by 0 bases, with 14 bases between. As DNA, the CDR3 is TGTGCCAGCAGCCCAGAGGGCTACTCTAGCACAGATACGCAGTATTTT. This sequence encodes CASSPEGYSSTDTQYF.

The V call is TRBV20-1, the J call TRBJ2-5, with D tentatively TRBD1 (6 bases). Trimming removed 3 bases at V and 5 bases at J, with 28 bases between. The CDR3 runs 18 residues. Germline V lookup: CDR1 DFQATT, CDR2 SNEGSKA (reference sequence). The CDR3 here is CSARARQHGQSYVETQYF. Here the CDR3 DNA reads TGCAGTGCTAGGGCCAGGCAACACGGACAGAGCTACGTGGAGACCCAGTACTTC.

The J gene is TRBJ2-1, the V gene TRBV6-5; no clear D. This CDR3 contains 12 residues. Trimming shortened V by 0 bases and J by 8 bases, and 5 bases separated the two germline ends. Germline assignment: CDR1 MNHEY and CDR2 SVGAGI. CDR3 amino acids: CASSYSWHEQFF. The CDR3 nucleotides read TGTGCCAGCAGTTACTCGTGGCATGAGCAGTTCTTC.

The chain has TRBV7-6 and TRBJ2-2; 7 nucleotides line up with TRBD1. The CDR3 is 15 amino acids. Germline assignment: CDR1 SGHVS and CDR2 FNYEAQ. V lost 4 bases, J lost 4 bases, and 6 bases stayed unmatched. Here the CDR3 reads CASSSLGTATGELFF. The CDR3 DNA sequence: TGTGCCAGCAGCTCCCTGGGGACAGCCACCGGGGAGCTGTTTTTT. Complete variable domain (other parts from reference TRBV7-6 and TRBJ2-2): GAGVSQSPRYKVTKRGQDVALRCDPISGHVSLYWYRQALGQGPEFLTYFNYEAQQDKSGLPNDRFSAERPEGSISTLTIQRTEQRDSAMYRCASSSLGTATGELFFGEGSRLTVL.

CDR3 coding DNA: TGTGCCAGCAGTTCCCGGACTAGCGGGGACTCCTACGAGCAGTACGTC. Residues: CASSSRTSGDSYEQYV. J is TRBJ2-7 and V is TRBV27, with 12 bases identical to TRBD2. CDR1 MNHEY and CDR2 SMNVEV come from the germline V gene (reference sequence). J gave up 0 bases and V 4 bases, and 4 bases lay outside the gene matches. The CDR3 totals 16 residues.

This clonotype was observed a handful of times. The chain recombines TRBV4-3 with TRBJ2-7, with 8 bases matching TRBD1. Looked up from germline, CDR1 is LGHNA and CDR2 is YSLEER. The V gene end was trimmed by 0 bases and the J gene end by 6 bases; junction bases not matched to a gene: 13. The CDR3 has 17 amino acids. The CDR3 DNA follows: TGCGCCAGCAGCCAAGACGGTCCCCGCTCAACAGGGGGCGAGCAGTACTTC. This codes for CASSQDGPRSTGGEQYF.

This clonotype was observed a few times. The chain uses TRBV25-1 and TRBJ2-5, with D possibly matching TRBD1 (6 bases). V lost 8 bases, J lost 5 bases, and 18 bases lay in between. Germline V lookup: CDR1 MGHDK, CDR2 SYGVNS. The CDR3 loop spans 14 amino acids. The DNA for the CDR3 is TGTGCCAGCTCTATGGGGGCTGGTGGGGAGACCCAGTACTTC. This sequence encodes CASSMGAGGETQYF.

This clonotype was seen a handful of times. J is TRBJ2-5 and V is TRBV7-2, with TRBD2 identical over 8 bases. Germline assignment: CDR1 SGHTA and CDR2 FQGNSA. This CDR3 has 19 amino acids. V gave up 2 bases and J gave up 4 bases; unmatched junction bases: 18. This CDR3 is CASSLSHGTSKGGAETQYF. The CDR3 DNA is TGTGCCAGCAGCTTATCACACGGGACTAGTAAGGGTGGGGCAGAGACCCAGTACTTC.

This clonotype has more than one count but fewer than ten. The gene calls are TRBV6-5 and TRBJ2-3, with D perhaps TRBD2 (6 bases). The germline CDR1 and CDR2 sequences are MNHEY and SVGAGI. The CDR3 length is 14 residues. V was shortened by 6 bases and J by 3 bases, with 13 bases between the two germline ends. In DNA form, the CDR3 reads TGTGCCAGCAGCCCTAGCGTTTATACAGATACGCAGTATTTT. Protein product: CASSPSVYTDTQYF.

The sample holds a few counts of this clonotype. This chain links TRBV6-1 with TRBJ2-1; 8 bases map to TRBD1. The germline V gene encodes CDR1 MNHNS and CDR2 SASEGT. With V trimmed by 4 bases and J by 0 bases, 14 bases remained unmatched. CDR3 length: 19 residues. CDR3 in amino acids: CASSGGEVRTGGSYNEQFF. The CDR3 DNA follows: TGTGCCAGCAGTGGAGGGGAGGTTAGAACAGGGGGCTCCTACAATGAGCAGTTCTTC.

The chain recombines TRBV12-3 or TRBV12-4 with TRBJ1-1; D call uncertain. V lost 5 bases to trimming and J lost 0 bases, with 13 bases between them. The CDR3 length is 15 residues. CDR3 amino acids: CASSTPTEVNTEAFF. The DNA for the CDR3 is TGTGCCAGCAGTACCCCCACAGAGGTGAACACTGAAGCTTTCTTT.

The V gene is TRBV29-1, the J gene TRBJ2-5, with a possible D match to TRBD1 (6 bases). Trimming cost V 0 bases and J 2 bases, with 10 bases left between them. The CDR3 covers 14 residues. CDR1 is SQVTM and CDR2 is ANQGSEA in the germline V gene. In DNA, the CDR3 is TGCAGCGTTGAAGAAACAGGGATACAAGAGACCCAGTACTTC. It yields the protein CSVEETGIQETQYF.

There are a few counts of this clonotype. This chain uses TRBV29-1 with TRBJ1-3; D is uncertain. Looked up from germline, CDR1 is SQVTM and CDR2 is ANQGSEA. This CDR3 has 15 amino acids. Deletions cut 4 bases from V and 4 bases from J, with 17 bases between. CDR3 residues: CSVVRASGAGNTIYF. The CDR3 nucleotides read TGCAGCGTTGTTCGGGCGTCCGGCGCGGGAAACACCATATATTTT.

This clonotype was counted between two and nine times. The chain links TRBV10-3 to TRBJ2-3, with no clear D. Germline V gives CDR1 ENHRY, CDR2 SYGVKD. This CDR3 has 14 amino acids. Trimming removed 2 bases from V and 5 bases from J, with 11 bases in between. The DNA for the CDR3 is TGTGCCATCAGTGAGCGGGCTAGAGGAGATACGCAGTATTTT. This translates into CAISERARGDTQYF.

J is TRBJ2-1 and V is TRBV5-1; D is unresolved. V lost 0 bases to trimming and J lost 10 bases, with 17 bases between them. Germline V lookup: CDR1 SGHRS, CDR2 YFSETQ. There are 15 residues in the CDR3. This CDR3 is CASSLEAAPHPEQFF. Written as DNA, the CDR3 is TGCGCCAGCAGCTTGGAGGCCGCACCCCACCCAGAGCAGTTCTTC.

This sequence joins TRBV28 and TRBJ2-2; D may be TRBD1 (5 bases). The germline V and J ends were trimmed by 2 bases and 6 bases, with 10 bases remaining between them. Germline assignment: CDR1 MDHEN and CDR2 SYDVKM. This CDR3 has 14 amino acids. CDR3 protein: CASSLGATAGELFF. CDR3 DNA: TGTGCCAGCAGTTTAGGGGCCACTGCCGGGGAGCTGTTTTTT.

This clonotype has more than one count but fewer than ten. This chain connects TRBV25-1 to TRBJ1-1; D might be TRBD1 (6 bases). The CDR3 is made up of 15 amino acids. In germline, CDR1 is MGHDK, CDR2 SYGVNS. Trimming removed 3 bases from V and 5 bases from J, with 16 bases in between. As DNA, the CDR3 is TGTGCCAGCAGTGATTTGACAGGAGGGGGAACTGAAGCTTTCTTT. Translating gives CASSDLTGGGTEAFF.

This clonotype was counted at least ten times. V usage is TRBV6-5 and J usage is TRBJ2-6; a weak D match, TRBD2 (6 bases). The CDR3 extends over 16 amino acids. The germline V gene encodes CDR1 MNHEY and CDR2 SVGAGI. V was pared by 0 bases and J by 1 base, with 7 bases between. This CDR3 is CASSYSGGSGANVLTF. For the CDR3, the DNA is TGTGCCAGCAGTTACTCGGGGGGTTCTGGGGCCAACGTCCTGACTTTC.

This chain links TRBV29-1 with TRBJ2-2, with TRBD1 identical over 8 bases. After removal of 7 bases from V and 6 bases from J, the junction contained 13 bases not matched to a gene. The CDR3 is made up of 15 amino acids. The V gene's germline CDR1 is SQVTM and CDR2 ANQGSEA. CDR3 coding DNA: TGCAGCGCCTCGGCTGGACAGGGAATAGCCGGGGAGCTGTTTTTT. It specifies CSASAGQGIAGELFF.

This clonotype was picked up a small number of times. The V call is TRBV4-3, the J call TRBJ2-2; 9 bases match TRBD2. Germline CDR1 LGHNA, CDR2 YSLEER. The CDR3 loop spans 18 amino acids. The V segment lost 2 bases and the J segment 0 bases; nucleotides outside the gene matches: 7. CDR3 nucleotides: TGCGCCAGCAGCCAACGGGTTAGCGGGGGACCGAACACCGGGGAGCTGTTTTTT. Its translation: CASSQRVSGGPNTGELFF.

This clonotype was counted between two and nine times. The chain employs TRBV10-3 and TRBJ1-2; D may be TRBD1 (5 bases). Trimming cost V 8 bases and J 0 bases, with 10 bases left between them. CDR1 ENHRY and CDR2 SYGVKD come from the germline V gene. The CDR3 is made up of 13 amino acids. The CDR3: CAIGTGSNYGYTF. The CDR3 DNA reads as TGTGCCATCGGGACGGGATCTAACTATGGCTACACCTTC.